This T cell receptor beta chain was sequenced for a study of Tregs in tolerant kidney transplant recipients. The J segment lost 15 bases and the V segment lost 3 bases, leaving 10 bases of the junction unmatched. The germline CDR1 and CDR2 sequences are SEHNR and FQNEAQ (reference sequence). This CDR3 has 13 amino acids. Study-level results: This study did not directly address biological reproducibility.

TCRdb's table, derived via immunoSEQ multiplex PCR, lists solely in-frame clones and lacks some. Of 110,000 or so clones listed, 90% were seen once; the top ten hold 0.3% to 0.4%. Unstimulated regulatory T cells (CD4+CD25+CD127-), CD4+CD25- non-regulatory cells, CD4 and CD8 cells were FACS-sorted from thawed PBMCs. In regard to this clone: The antigen remains undetermined.

This sequence originates from a human donor who received a combined kidney and bone marrow transplant. The source material was CD4+ T cells from blood, sampled before the transplant. The chain employs TRBV7-9 and TRBJ2-1; 8 positions agree with TRBD1. CDR3 in DNA: TGTGCCAGCAGCTTGAATGACAGGGGAAGGGGGTTCTTC. Amino acids: CASSLNDRGRGFF.